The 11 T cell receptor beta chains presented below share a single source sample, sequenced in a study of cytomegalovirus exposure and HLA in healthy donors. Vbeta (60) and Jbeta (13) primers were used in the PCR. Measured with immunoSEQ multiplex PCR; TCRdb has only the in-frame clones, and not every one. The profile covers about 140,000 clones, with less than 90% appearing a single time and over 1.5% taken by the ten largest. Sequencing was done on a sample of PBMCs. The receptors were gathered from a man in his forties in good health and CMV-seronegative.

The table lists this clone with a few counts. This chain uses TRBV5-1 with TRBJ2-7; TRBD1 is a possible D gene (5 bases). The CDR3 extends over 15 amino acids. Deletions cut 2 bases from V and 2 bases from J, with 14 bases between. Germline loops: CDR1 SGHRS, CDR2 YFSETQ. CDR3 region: CASSFGREPPYEQYF. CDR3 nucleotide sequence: TGCGCCAGCAGCTTCGGCAGGGAACCCCCCTACGAGCAGTACTTC.

The CDR3 here is CASSLDKFGTEAFF. The CDR3 DNA is TGTGCCAGCAGCTTAGACAAATTCGGGACTGAAGCTTTCTTT. The chain links TRBV11-3 to TRBJ1-1; unclear D gene. The germline V gene has CDR1 SGHNT and CDR2 YENEEA. The CDR3 runs to 14 residues. Trimming took off 0 bases at V and 5 bases at J, with 10 bases between the two ends.

The DNA for the CDR3 is TGTGCCAGTAGGATGGACAGGGTCGAACCCCAGCATTTT. Its protein is CASRMDRVEPQHF. The genes are TRBV19 and TRBJ1-5, with TRBD1 matching 8 bases. The trim removed 6 bases at V and 10 bases at J, leaving 8 bases unmatched. CDR3 length: 13 amino acids. Germline V gene data show CDR1 as LNHDA and CDR2 as SQIVND (reference sequence).

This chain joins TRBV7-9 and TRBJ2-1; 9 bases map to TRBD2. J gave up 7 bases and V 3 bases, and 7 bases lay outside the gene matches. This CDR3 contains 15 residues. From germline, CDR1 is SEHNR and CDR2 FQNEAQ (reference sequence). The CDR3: CASSFSGGANNEQFF. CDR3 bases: TGTGCCAGCAGCTTTAGCGGGGGTGCGAATAATGAGCAGTTCTTC.

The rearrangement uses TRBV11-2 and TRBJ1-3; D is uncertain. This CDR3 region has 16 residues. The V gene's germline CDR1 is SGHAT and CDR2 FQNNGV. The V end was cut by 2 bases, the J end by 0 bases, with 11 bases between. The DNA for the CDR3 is TGTGCCAGCAGCTTATATGGGCCCAACTCTGGAAACACCATATATTTT. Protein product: CASSLYGPNSGNTIYF.

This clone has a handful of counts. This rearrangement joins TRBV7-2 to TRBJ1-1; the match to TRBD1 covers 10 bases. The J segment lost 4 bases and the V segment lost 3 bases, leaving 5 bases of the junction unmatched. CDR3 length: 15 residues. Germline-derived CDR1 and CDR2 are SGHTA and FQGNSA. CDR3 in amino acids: CASSLAGTGVTEAFF. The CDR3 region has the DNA TGTGCCAGCAGCTTGGCCGGGACAGGGGTCACTGAAGCTTTCTTT.

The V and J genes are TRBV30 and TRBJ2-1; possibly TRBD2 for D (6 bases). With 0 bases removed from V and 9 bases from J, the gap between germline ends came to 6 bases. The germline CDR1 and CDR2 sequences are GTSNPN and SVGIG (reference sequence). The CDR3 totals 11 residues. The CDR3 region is CAWSVGGEQFF. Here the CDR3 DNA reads TGTGCCTGGAGTGTGGGGGGTGAGCAGTTCTTC.

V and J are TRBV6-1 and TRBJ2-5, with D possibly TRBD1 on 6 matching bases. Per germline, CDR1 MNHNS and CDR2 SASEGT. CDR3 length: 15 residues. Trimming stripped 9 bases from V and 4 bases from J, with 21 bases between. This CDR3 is CASPLGQGDIETQYF. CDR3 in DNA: TGTGCCAGTCCGTTAGGGCAAGGGGACATAGAGACCCAGTACTTC.

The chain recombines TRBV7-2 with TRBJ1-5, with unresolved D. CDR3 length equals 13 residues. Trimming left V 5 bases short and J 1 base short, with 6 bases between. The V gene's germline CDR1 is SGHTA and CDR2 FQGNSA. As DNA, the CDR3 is TGTGCCAGCAGCCCGGAGAGCAATCAGCCCCAGCATTTT. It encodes CASSPESNQPQHF.

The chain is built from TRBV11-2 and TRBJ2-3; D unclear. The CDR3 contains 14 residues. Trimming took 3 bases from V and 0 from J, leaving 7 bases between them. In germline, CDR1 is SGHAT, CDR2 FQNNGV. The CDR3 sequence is CASSFSTSTDTQYF. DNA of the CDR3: TGTGCCAGCAGCTTTAGCACGAGCACAGATACGCAGTATTTT. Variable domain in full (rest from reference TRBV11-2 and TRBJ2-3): EAGVAQSPRYKIIEKRQSVAFWCNPISGHATLYWYQQILGQGPKLLIQFQNNGVVDDSQLPKDRFSAERLKGVDSTLKIQPAKLEDSAVYLCASSFSTSTDTQYFGPGTRLTVL.

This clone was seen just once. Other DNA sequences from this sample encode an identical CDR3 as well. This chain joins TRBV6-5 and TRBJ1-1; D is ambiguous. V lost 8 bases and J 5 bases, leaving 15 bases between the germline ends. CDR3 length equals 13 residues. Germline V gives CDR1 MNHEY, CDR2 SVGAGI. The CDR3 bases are TGTGCCAGCTGTTTACGGTCCGAGACTGAAGCTTTCTTT. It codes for CASCLRSETEAFF.